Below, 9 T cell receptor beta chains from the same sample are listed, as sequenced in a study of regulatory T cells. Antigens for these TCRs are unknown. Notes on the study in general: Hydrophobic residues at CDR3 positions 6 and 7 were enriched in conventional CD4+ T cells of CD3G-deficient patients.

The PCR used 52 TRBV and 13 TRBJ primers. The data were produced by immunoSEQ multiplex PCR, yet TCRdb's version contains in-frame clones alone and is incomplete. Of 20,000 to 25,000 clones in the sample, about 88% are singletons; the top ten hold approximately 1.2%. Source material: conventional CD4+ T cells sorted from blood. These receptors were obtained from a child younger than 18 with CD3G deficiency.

For the CDR3, the DNA is TGCGCCAGCAGCTTACCTTCGGGGGAGGGAGGCAATGAGCAGTTCTTC. Its translation: CASSLPSGEGGNEQFF. The chain employs TRBV5-1 and TRBJ2-1; 7 nucleotides line up with TRBD2. Trimming took 2 bases from V and 6 from J; bases not matched to a gene: 11. The CDR3 has 16 residues. In germline, CDR1 is SGHRS, CDR2 YFSETQ.

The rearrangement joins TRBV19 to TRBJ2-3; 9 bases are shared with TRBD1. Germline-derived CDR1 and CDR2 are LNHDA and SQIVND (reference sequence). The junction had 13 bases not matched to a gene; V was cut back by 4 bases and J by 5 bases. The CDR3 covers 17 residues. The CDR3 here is CASSRSAGTGNRDTQYF. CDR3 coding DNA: TGTGCCAGTAGTAGATCGGCCGGGACAGGGAATAGAGATACGCAGTATTTT.

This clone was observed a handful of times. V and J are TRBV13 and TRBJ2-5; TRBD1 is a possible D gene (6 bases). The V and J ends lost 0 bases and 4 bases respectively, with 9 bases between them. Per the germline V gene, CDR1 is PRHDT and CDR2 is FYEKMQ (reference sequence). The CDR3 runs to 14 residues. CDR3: CASSLGLRGETQYF. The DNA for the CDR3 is TGTGCCAGCAGCTTAGGGCTCAGGGGAGAGACCCAGTACTTC.

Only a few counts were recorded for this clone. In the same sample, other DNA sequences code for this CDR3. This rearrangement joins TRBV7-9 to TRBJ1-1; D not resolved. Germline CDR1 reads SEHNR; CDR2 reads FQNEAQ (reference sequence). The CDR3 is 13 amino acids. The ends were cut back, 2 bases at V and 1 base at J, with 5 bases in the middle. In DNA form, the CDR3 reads TGTGCCAGCAGCTTACGGGGGAACACTGAAGCTTTCTTT. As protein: CASSLRGNTEAFF.

This CDR3 reads CASSLKGSRGETQYF. CDR3 sequence (DNA): TGTGCCAGCAGCTTAAAGGGGTCTAGGGGAGAGACCCAGTACTTC. V and J are TRBV7-8 and TRBJ2-5, with D possibly matching TRBD1 (5 bases). The CDR3 covers 15 residues. Trimming took off 2 bases at V and 4 bases at J, with 14 bases between the two ends. Germline V gene data show CDR1 as SGHVS and CDR2 as FQNEAQ.

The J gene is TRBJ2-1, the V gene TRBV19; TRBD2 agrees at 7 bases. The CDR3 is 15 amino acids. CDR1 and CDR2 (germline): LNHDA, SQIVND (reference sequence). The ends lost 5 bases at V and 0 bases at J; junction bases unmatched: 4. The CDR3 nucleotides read TGTGCCAGTAGTCTTCTAGCGGACTCCTACAATGAGCAGTTCTTC. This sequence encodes CASSLLADSYNEQFF. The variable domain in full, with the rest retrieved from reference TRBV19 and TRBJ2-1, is DGGITQSPKYLFRKEGQNVTLSCEQNLNHDAMYWYRQDPGQGLRLIYYSQIVNDFQKGDIAEGYSVSREKKESFPLTVTSAQKNPTAFYLCASSLLADSYNEQFFGPGTRLTVL.

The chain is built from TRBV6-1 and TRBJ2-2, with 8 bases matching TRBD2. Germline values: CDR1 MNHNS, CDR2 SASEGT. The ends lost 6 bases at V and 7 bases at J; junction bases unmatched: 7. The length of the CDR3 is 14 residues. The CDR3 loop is CASRVAGLGGELFF. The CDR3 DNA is TGTGCCAGCAGGGTAGCGGGATTAGGCGGGGAGCTGTTTTTT.

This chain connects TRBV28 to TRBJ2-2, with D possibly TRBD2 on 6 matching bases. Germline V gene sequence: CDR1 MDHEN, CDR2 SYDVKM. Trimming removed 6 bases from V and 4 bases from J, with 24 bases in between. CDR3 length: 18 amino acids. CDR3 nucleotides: TGTGCCAGCAGCCTTTCCAGGGAGGCCACATTTGTCACCGGGGAGCTGTTTTTT. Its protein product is CASSLSREATFVTGELFF.

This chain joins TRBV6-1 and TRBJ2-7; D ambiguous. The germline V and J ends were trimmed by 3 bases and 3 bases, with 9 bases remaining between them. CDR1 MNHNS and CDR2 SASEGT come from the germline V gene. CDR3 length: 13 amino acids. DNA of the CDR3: TGTGCCAGCAGTGAGCTCCCTCGCTACGAGCAGTACTTC. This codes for CASSELPRYEQYF.